This entry describes one T cell receptor (beta chain). What it binds is not known. Per sample, the assay covered approximately 94,000 TCR templates. Sequencing used immunoSEQ multiplex PCR; TCRdb keeps in-frame clones, though not all of them. The sample lists approximately 120,000 clones, about 92% occurring once. This entry comes from a study of siplizumab effects on memory and regulatory T cells. Regarding the study as a whole: Only a minor fraction of alloreactive clones mapped to unstimulated subsets. The diversity of naive T cells seemed greater than that of memory cells, and their alloresponse contribution seemed major. It was not possible to assign a naive or memory phenotype to roughly 80-96% of proliferating CD4+ or CD8+ clones.

This TCR came from a human donor in good health. The sample taken for sequencing was Tregs sorted from blood.

The CDR3 DNA reads TGTGCCAGCAGGTCAACCGGGACAGGGGGAAAGCAGTACTTC. Translated: CASRSTGTGGKQYF. This chain links TRBV11-1 with TRBJ2-7; the match to TRBD1 covers 11 bases. The J segment lost 8 bases and the V segment lost 6 bases, leaving 9 bases of the junction unmatched. CDR1 SGHAT and CDR2 FQDESV come from the germline V gene (reference sequence). There are 14 residues in the CDR3.